This passage covers 18 T cell receptor beta chains from one sample sequenced in a study of response to subunit inactivated influenza vaccine. Using its own MiXCR run on the RT-PCR reads, TCRdb lists one record per CDR3 protein. Among some 640,000 distinct CDR3 sequences, around 13% were seen once, and the ten largest hold approximately 6.5%. The starting material was PBMCs from blood, obtained less than 15 days before vaccination. These receptors all stem from a middle-aged man who received an inactivated influenza vaccine.

In its sample, this clonotype was seen a few times. The chain recombines TRBV5-4 with TRBJ2-2; 9 nucleotides match TRBD2. The V segment lost 1 base and the J segment 8 bases; nucleotides outside the gene matches: 12. Germline assignment: CDR1 SGHNT and CDR2 YYREEE (reference sequence). This CDR3 spans 17 amino acids. CDR3 DNA: TGTGCCAGCAGCTTGCAGTCACTAGCGGGCCTGAGGGGGGAGCTGTTTTTT. Translating it yields CASSLQSLAGLRGELFF.

There are many counts of this clonotype. The chain has TRBV15 and TRBJ1-5; no reliable D call. Germline CDR1 LNHNV, CDR2 YYDKDF (reference sequence). The V end lost 1 base, the J end lost 0 bases, and 4 bases lay between the germline ends. The CDR3 runs 14 residues. CDR3 in amino acids: CATSRGFSNQPQHF. In DNA, the CDR3 is TGTGCCACCAGCAGAGGGTTTAGCAATCAGCCCCAGCATTTT.

The chain joins TRBV4-1 to TRBJ1-4; D perhaps matches TRBD1 (5 bases). Per the germline V gene, CDR1 is MGHRA and CDR2 is YSYEKL. The CDR3 extends over 15 amino acids. The V end was cut by 4 bases, the J end by 7 bases, with 16 bases between. The CDR3 coding sequence is TGCGCCAGCAGCCTCCGACAGCGGGTTGGTGAAAAACTGTTTTTT. It specifies CASSLRQRVGEKLFF.

This clonotype showed up many times. J is TRBJ2-2 and V is TRBV21-1; the D call TRBD1 from the table was never checked on the DNA. TRBV21-1 is an annotated pseudogene. The CDR3 has 14 amino acids. The CDR3 is CASSRRHGPGELFF. As DNA, the CDR3 is TGTGCCAGCAGCAGACGACACGGGCCCGGGGAGCTGTTTTTT.

Only a few counts were recorded for this clonotype. The chain recombines TRBV13 with TRBJ1-1; D is perhaps TRBD1 (5 bases). This CDR3 has 16 residues. Germline lookup yields CDR1 PRHDT and CDR2 FYEKMQ (reference sequence). V was shortened by 7 bases and J by 5 bases, with 23 bases between the two germline ends. This CDR3 is CASTLPFGRGGTEAFF. Here the CDR3 DNA reads TGTGCCAGCACCCTCCCGTTCGGGAGGGGAGGGACTGAAGCTTTCTTT.

The CDR3 loop reads CSVTGQGGETQYF. The DNA for the CDR3 is TGCAGCGTTACGGGACAGGGGGGAGAGACCCAGTACTTC. V gene TRBV29-1 combines with J gene TRBJ2-5; 11 bases line up with TRBD1. Per germline, CDR1 SQVTM and CDR2 ANQGSEA. This CDR3 contains 13 residues. After removal of 5 bases from V and 4 bases from J, the junction contained 3 bases not matched to a gene.

This chain's CDR3 is CASSPGTGSTEAFF. CDR3 bases: TGTGCCAGCAGCCCCGGGACAGGGTCCACTGAAGCTTTCTTT. The chain combines TRBV12-3 or TRBV12-4 with TRBJ1-1; TRBD1 agrees at 9 bases. The CDR3 sequence is 14 residues long. V was clipped by 6 bases and J by 4 bases; unmatched bases: 6.

This clonotype appeared many times. This chain links TRBV4-1 with TRBJ1-2, with TRBD1 matching 12 bases. CDR3 length: 19 residues. With V trimmed by 0 bases and J by 8 bases, 16 bases remained unmatched. Germline lookup yields CDR1 MGHRA and CDR2 YSYEKL. The CDR3 nucleotides are TGCGCCAGCAGCCAAGAAAGGAGGACCCCGGGACAGGGGGCGCGAGGCTACACCTTC. Its protein is CASSQERRTPGQGARGYTF.

This clonotype was seen only a few times. The chain employs TRBV29-1 and TRBJ2-1; possibly TRBD2 for D (5 bases). This CDR3 spans 12 amino acids. Germline V gene lookup returns CDR1 SQVTM and CDR2 ANQGSEA. V shed 4 bases and J shed 9 bases, with 13 bases lying between them. CDR3 DNA: TGCAGCGTTGGCGGGCAGCGAGGTGAGCAGTTCTTC. Protein product: CSVGGQRGEQFF.

J is TRBJ1-2 and V is TRBV4-3, with TRBD1 identical over 10 bases. The CDR3 runs to 17 residues. The germline CDR1 and CDR2 sequences are LGHNA and YSLEER. V shed 0 bases, J shed 4 bases, and the junction held 8 bases outside the gene matches. The CDR3 sequence: CASSQEATGGFSYGYTF. The CDR3, as DNA: TGCGCCAGCAGCCAAGAAGCGACAGGGGGCTTTAGCTATGGCTACACCTTC.

The chain has TRBV12-3 or TRBV12-4 and TRBJ2-1; TRBD2 matches at 12 bases. J gave up 4 bases and V 4 bases, and 8 bases lay outside the gene matches. The CDR3 length is 17 residues. The chain's CDR3 is CASSSGRTSGNYNEQFF. The CDR3 nucleotides read TGTGCCAGCAGTTCAGGTCGGACTAGCGGGAATTACAATGAGCAGTTCTTC.

The chain is built from TRBV20-1 and TRBJ2-3, with a tentative D call TRBD2 (6 bases). The CDR3 runs to 16 residues. Germline V lookup: CDR1 DFQATT, CDR2 SNEGSKA (reference sequence). V was shortened by 6 bases and J by 4 bases, with 23 bases between the two germline ends. Written as DNA, the CDR3 is TGCAGTGCAATTCACCCGTGGGAGGTGGTGGCAGATACGCAGTATTTT. Translating gives CSAIHPWEVVADTQYF.

This clonotype was found a few times. The chain combines TRBV27 with TRBJ2-1; 9 bases line up with TRBD2. The CDR3 loop spans 11 amino acids. With V trimmed by 4 bases and J by 13 bases, 2 bases remained unmatched. The germline CDR1 and CDR2 sequences are MNHEY and SMNVEV (reference sequence). As DNA, the CDR3 is TGTGCCAGCAGTTCTAGCGGGACCCAGTTCTTC. Encoded protein: CASSSSGTQFF.

This clonotype was seen at least ten times. The chain uses TRBV6-2 or TRBV6-3 and TRBJ2-7; 12 bases fit TRBD2. The ends lost 6 bases at V and 7 bases at J; junction bases unmatched: 19. This CDR3 has 18 amino acids. Per the germline V gene, CDR1 is MNHEY and CDR2 is SVGEGT. CDR3 nucleotides: TGTGCCAGCAGGCCGGGACTAGCGGGCGACGTACGAATTTCGGAGCAGTACTTC. It translates to CASRPGLAGDVRISEQYF.

This clonotype occurred a few times. The chain carries TRBV15 and TRBJ2-4; 9 nucleotides align to TRBD1. The CDR3 is 17 residues long. V lost 2 bases, J lost 1 base, and 6 bases stayed unmatched. CDR1 is LNHNV and CDR2 is YYDKDF in the germline V gene (reference sequence). In DNA, the CDR3 is TGTGCCACCAGCAGACAACAGGGGGCTGGGGCCAAAAACATTCAGTACTTC. It specifies CATSRQQGAGAKNIQYF.

The rearrangement joins TRBV6-2 or TRBV6-3 to TRBJ2-1; 7 positions match TRBD1. The germline V gene encodes CDR1 MNHEY and CDR2 SVGEGT. With 2 bases clipped from V and 0 bases from J, the junction kept 10 bases outside the gene matches. CDR3 length equals 18 residues. CDR3 DNA: TGTGCCAGCAGTTACCTTGGACAGGTCCTGAGCTCCTACAATGAGCAGTTCTTC. It specifies CASSYLGQVLSSYNEQFF.

CDR3 DNA sequence: TGTGCCAGCAGCTTATTCTCTAGCGGCTACTCTGGGGCCAACGTCCTGACTTTC. Its translation: CASSLFSSGYSGANVLTF. The chain uses TRBV11-1 and TRBJ2-6, with 7 bases matching TRBD2. Germline V gives CDR1 SGHAT, CDR2 FQDESV (reference sequence). V shed 2 bases, J shed 0 bases, and the junction held 7 bases outside the gene matches. This CDR3 has 18 amino acids. Based on the CDR3 plus reference TRBV11-1 and TRBJ2-6, the full variable domain is EAEVAQSPRYKITEKSQAVAFWCDPISGHATLYWYRQILGQGPELLVQFQDESVVDDSQLPKDRFSAERLKGVDSTLKIQPAELGDSAMYLCASSLFSSGYSGANVLTFGAGSRLTVL.

This clonotype was observed a few times. The DNA for the CDR3 is TGTGCCAGCAGCTACACCGGACTAGCGGGAGACGGGGAGCAGTACTTC. It specifies CASSYTGLAGDGEQYF. This sequence joins TRBV6-2 or TRBV6-3 and TRBJ2-7; 13 bases align to TRBD2. The CDR3 has 16 amino acids. Germline V CDR1 and CDR2: MNHEY, SVGEGT. Trimming removed 6 bases from V and 7 bases from J; junction bases left unmatched: 12.